The source of this T cell receptor (beta chain) is a study of Ad26.COV2.S vaccination and SARS-CoV-2 variants. Study as a whole: It was the COV1001 Ad26.COV2.S trial arm that included the donor. Ad26.COV2.S shots went into the muscle once or twice, 56 days apart. Whole-study results and caveats: Reported findings describe substantial breadth in spike-specific CD8+ and CD4+ T cell responses following vaccination.

Stated treatment: around 19 received Ad26.COV2.S at low or high dose, single or two shots; about 5 received placebo; per-sample allocation not given. Each sample was drawn 63 days after the first injection (of vaccine or placebo). A Boston adult aged 18-55 years was the donor. A remark on this clone: What it binds is unknown.

Libraries were prepared by immunoSEQ multiplex PCR; TCRdb keeps only in-frame clonotypes and omits some of them. Among a few hundred thousand clones listed, 88% were seen once. Germline CDR1 SEHNR, CDR2 FQNEAQ (reference sequence). CDR3 length: 14 amino acids. V lost 5 bases, J lost 5 bases, and 15 bases lay in between. This sequence joins TRBV7-9 and TRBJ2-5; D unresolved. This material consisted of peripheral blood, taken in a trial of Ad26.COV2.S vaccine versus placebo. The TCR was taken from a person aged 18-60 years who received the Ad26.COV2.S COVID-19 vaccine or a placebo. The CDR3 protein is CASSTSVPRETQYF. DNA of the CDR3: TGTGCCAGCAGCACGTCGGTCCCTCGGGAGACCCAGTACTTC.